This TCR beta chain stems from a study of blood T cell repertoires in COVID-19. Study information: Both acute and convalescent COVID-19 samples were obtained from the United States, Italy and Spain. Nucleic acid was either cDNA or gDNA, and it came from T cells, B-cell-depleted T cells, or PBMCs.

The CDR3 has 14 residues. Per germline, CDR1 KGHSH and CDR2 LQKENI. The V gene lost 5 bases and the J gene lost 2 bases, with 10 bases spanning the gap. Study processing details: Cell counts per sample came from amplifying reference gene primers. Assay used: immunoSEQ multiplex PCR; TCRdb lists only in-frame clones, some missing. V and J calls and clone size come straight from that table; D and trimming were deduced from the DNA. The sample yields roughly 100,000 clones, just over 85% seen once. The clonotype was recovered from a woman between 65 and 79 years old with acute or convalescent COVID-19. The sequenced material came from peripheral blood. The J gene is TRBJ1-5, the V gene TRBV18, with D maybe TRBD1 (5 bases). Written as DNA, the CDR3 is TGTGCCAGCTCAGGGGGGTCGGGCAATCAGCCCCAGCATTTT. It translates to CASSGGSGNQPQHF.